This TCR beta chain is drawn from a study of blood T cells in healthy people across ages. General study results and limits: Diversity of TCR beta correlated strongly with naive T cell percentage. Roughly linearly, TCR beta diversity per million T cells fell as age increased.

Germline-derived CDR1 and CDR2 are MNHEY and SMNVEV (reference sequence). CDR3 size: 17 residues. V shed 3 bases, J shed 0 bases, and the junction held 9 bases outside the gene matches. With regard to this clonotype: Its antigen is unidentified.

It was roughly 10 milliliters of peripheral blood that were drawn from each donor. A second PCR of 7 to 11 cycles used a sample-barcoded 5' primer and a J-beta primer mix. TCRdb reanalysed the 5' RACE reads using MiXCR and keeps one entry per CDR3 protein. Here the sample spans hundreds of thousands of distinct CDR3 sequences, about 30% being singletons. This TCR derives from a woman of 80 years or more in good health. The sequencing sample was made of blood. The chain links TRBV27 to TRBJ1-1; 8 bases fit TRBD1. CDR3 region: CASSFPRGRGVNTEAFF. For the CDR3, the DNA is TGTGCCAGCAGTTTTCCCAGGGGGCGGGGGGTGAACACTGAAGCTTTCTTT.